The 9 T cell receptor beta chains below were found in one sample sequenced in a study of blood T cells in healthy people across ages. For the second PCR, which ran for roughly 7 to 11 cycles, a sample-barcoded 5' primer and a J-beta primer mix were used. TCRdb recomputed calls from the 5' RACE reads with MiXCR, one row per CDR3 protein. The data hold more than 500,000 distinct CDR3 sequences, with approximately 26% observed a single time. In addition, the sample was reused for a study of T cells of mothers and their children.

The sequencing sample was made of blood. The source is a boy aged 2 to 10 in good health.

This clonotype was counted at least ten times. This chain connects TRBV10-3 to TRBJ2-5; 12 bases are a match to TRBD2. Trimming removed 3 bases from V and 2 bases from J; junction bases left unmatched: 4. Germline lookup yields CDR1 ENHRY and CDR2 SYGVKD. The CDR3 has 16 residues. In DNA form, the CDR3 reads TGTGCCATCAGTGACGGGACTAGCGGGCCTCAAGAGACCCAGTACTTC. The encoded protein is CAISDGTSGPQETQYF.

This clonotype has just a few counts. One end of the junction is discordant with germline, which a read error may explain. The V gene is TRBV14, the J gene TRBJ2-7, with D possibly matching TRBD2 (6 bases). Germline CDR1 and CDR2: SGHDN and FVKESK. The CDR3 sequence is 13 residues long. The CDR3 nucleotides read TGTGCCAGCAGCCATGGGCCGGGACGGGAGAAAGTCTTC. Translation: CASSHGPGREKVF.

V gene TRBV7-9 combines with J gene TRBJ1-4, with a weak D call TRBD1 (5 bases). The ends were cut back, 1 base at V and 8 bases at J, with 14 bases in the middle. The germline CDR1 and CDR2 sequences are SEHNR and FQNEAQ (reference sequence). The CDR3 covers 15 residues. The CDR3 sequence is CASSLVGALAEKLFF. CDR3 nucleotides: TGTGCCAGCAGCTTAGTAGGGGCGCTAGCGGAAAAACTGTTTTTT.

This sequence joins TRBV13 and TRBJ2-7; perhaps D is TRBD1 or TRBD2 (5 bases each). The CDR3 has 14 residues. CDR1 and CDR2 (germline): PRHDT, FYEKMQ (reference sequence). The V end was cut by 5 bases, the J end by 7 bases, with 18 bases between. This CDR3 reads CASSPPTASGEQYF. The DNA for the CDR3 is TGTGCCAGCAGCCCGCCGACAGCTTCGGGGGAGCAGTACTTC.

This chain links TRBV25-1 with TRBJ2-3; 7 bases are a match to TRBD2. With V trimmed by 7 bases and J by 0 bases, 10 bases remained unmatched. CDR3 length: 16 residues. Germline CDR1 is MGHDK and CDR2 is SYGVNS. Here the CDR3 DNA reads TGTGCCAGCACCGAAGCGGGGCTTTCTAGCACAGATACGCAGTATTTT. This sequence encodes CASTEAGLSSTDTQYF.

This clonotype was observed a few times. V usage is TRBV12-3 or TRBV12-4 and J usage is TRBJ2-2; D is unresolved. This CDR3 contains 12 residues. The germline V and J ends were trimmed by 8 bases and 0 bases, with 4 bases remaining between them. CDR3 in amino acids: CASGANTGELFF. As DNA, the CDR3 is TGTGCCAGCGGGGCGAACACCGGGGAGCTGTTTTTT.

This sequence joins TRBV7-4 and TRBJ2-1, with TRBD1 matching over 8 bases. The J call is doubtful: the DNA matches TRBJ2-7 better. The germline V gene encodes CDR1 SGHVT and CDR2 SQSDAQ. The CDR3 consists of 16 residues. The CDR3 is CASSLTRGRVGNEQYF. CDR3 bases: TGTGCCAGCAGCTTAACCAGGGGGCGAGTTGGAAACGAGCAGTACTTC.

The chain links TRBV7-2 to TRBJ2-1; TRBD1 might be the D (5 bases). Germline CDR1 SGHTA, CDR2 FQGNSA. This CDR3 has 18 residues. Trimming removed 2 bases at V and 0 bases at J, with 17 bases between. The CDR3 DNA follows: TGTGCCAGCAGCTTATTGGGCAGGGTGGTTGGCTCCTACAATGAGCAGTTCTTC. Its translation: CASSLLGRVVGSYNEQFF.

The CDR3 bases are TGTGCCTGGACTGGGGGTGTGGACACCGGGGAGCTGTTTTTT. Protein product: CAWTGGVDTGELFF. The chain uses TRBV30 and TRBJ2-2; D possibly matches TRBD1 or TRBD2 (5 bases each). V was cut by 4 bases and J by 3 bases, with 12 bases left in between. The CDR3 loop spans 14 amino acids. Germline-derived CDR1 and CDR2 are GTSNPN and SVGIG (reference sequence). The variable domain in full, completed from reference TRBV30 and TRBJ2-2, reads SQTIHQWPATLVQPVGSPLSLECTVEGTSNPNLYWYRQAAGRGLQLLFYSVGIGQISSEVPQNLSASRPQDRQFILSSKKLLLSDSGFYLCAWTGGVDTGELFFGEGSRLTVL.